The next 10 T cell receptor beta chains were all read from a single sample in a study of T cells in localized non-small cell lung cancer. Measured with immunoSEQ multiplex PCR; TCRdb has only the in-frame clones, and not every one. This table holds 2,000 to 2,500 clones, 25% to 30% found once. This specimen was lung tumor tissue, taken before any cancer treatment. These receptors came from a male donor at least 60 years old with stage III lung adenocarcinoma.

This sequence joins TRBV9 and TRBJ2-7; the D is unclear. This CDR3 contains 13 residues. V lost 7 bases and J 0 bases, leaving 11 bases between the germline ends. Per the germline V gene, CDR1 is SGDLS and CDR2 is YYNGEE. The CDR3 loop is CASVEQSSYEQYF. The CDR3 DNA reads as TGTGCCAGCGTTGAACAGAGCTCCTACGAGCAGTACTTC.

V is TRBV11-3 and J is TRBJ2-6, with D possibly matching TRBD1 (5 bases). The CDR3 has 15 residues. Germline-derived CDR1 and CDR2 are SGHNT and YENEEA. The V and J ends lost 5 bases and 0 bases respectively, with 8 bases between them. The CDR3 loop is CASSTTDSGANVLTF. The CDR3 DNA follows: TGTGCCAGCAGCACGACAGACTCTGGGGCCAACGTCCTGACTTTC.

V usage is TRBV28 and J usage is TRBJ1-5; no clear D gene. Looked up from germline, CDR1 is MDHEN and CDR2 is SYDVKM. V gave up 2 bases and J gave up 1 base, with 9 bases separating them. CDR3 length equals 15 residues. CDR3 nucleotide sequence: TGTGCCAGCAGTTTAGGAGGGCAGAGCAATCAGCCCCAGCATTTT. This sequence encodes CASSLGGQSNQPQHF.

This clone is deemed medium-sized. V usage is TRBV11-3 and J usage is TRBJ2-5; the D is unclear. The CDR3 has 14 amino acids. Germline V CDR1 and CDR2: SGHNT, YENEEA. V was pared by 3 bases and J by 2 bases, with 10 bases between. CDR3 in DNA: TGTGCCAGCAGCTTGATGTGGAGTCAAGAGACCCAGTACTTC. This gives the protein CASSLMWSQETQYF.

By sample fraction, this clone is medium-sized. The CDR3 protein is CASRRRTGDNSPLHF. Written as DNA, the CDR3 is TGTGCCAGCAGGCGTCGGACAGGGGATAATTCACCCCTCCACTTT. The V and J genes are TRBV6-8 and TRBJ1-6; 9 bases match TRBD1. The ends lost 6 bases at V and 5 bases at J; junction bases unmatched: 5. The CDR3 is 15 residues long. Germline V gene lookup returns CDR1 MNHGY and CDR2 SAAAGT.

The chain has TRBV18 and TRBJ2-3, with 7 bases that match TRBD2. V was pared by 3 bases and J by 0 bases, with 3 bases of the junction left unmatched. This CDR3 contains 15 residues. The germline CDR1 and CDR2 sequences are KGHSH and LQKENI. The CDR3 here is CASSPTGGSTDTQYF. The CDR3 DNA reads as TGTGCCAGCTCACCTACCGGGGGGAGCACAGATACGCAGTATTTT.

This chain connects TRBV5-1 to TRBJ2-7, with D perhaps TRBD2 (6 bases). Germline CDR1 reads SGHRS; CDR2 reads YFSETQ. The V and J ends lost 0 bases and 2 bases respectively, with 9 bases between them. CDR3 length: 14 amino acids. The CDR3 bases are TGCGCCAGCAGCTTGGGACCGGGAGCCTACGAGCAGTACTTC. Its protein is CASSLGPGAYEQYF.

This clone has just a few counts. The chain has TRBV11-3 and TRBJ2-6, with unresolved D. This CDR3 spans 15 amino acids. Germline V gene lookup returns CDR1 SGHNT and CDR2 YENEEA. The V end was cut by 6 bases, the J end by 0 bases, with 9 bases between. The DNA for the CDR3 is TGTGCCAGCAGTCGTATGGGCTCTGGGGCCAACGTCCTGACTTTC. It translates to CASSRMGSGANVLTF. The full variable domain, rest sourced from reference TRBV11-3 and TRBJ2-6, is EAGVVQSPRYKIIEKKQPVAFWCNPISGHNTLYWYLQNLGQGPELLIRYENEEAVDDSQLPKDRFSAERLKGVDSTLKIQPAELGDSAVYLCASSRMGSGANVLTFGAGSRLTVL.

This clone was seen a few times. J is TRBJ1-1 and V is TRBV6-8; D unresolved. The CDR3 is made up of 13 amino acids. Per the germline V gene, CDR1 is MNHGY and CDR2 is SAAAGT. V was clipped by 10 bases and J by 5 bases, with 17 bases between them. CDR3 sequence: CAMGKELGTEAFF. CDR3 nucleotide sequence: TGTGCCATGGGGAAGGAACTGGGGACTGAAGCTTTCTTT.

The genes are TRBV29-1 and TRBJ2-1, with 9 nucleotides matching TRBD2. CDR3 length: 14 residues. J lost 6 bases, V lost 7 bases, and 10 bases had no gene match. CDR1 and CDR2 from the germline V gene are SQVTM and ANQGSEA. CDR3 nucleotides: TGCAGCGCTGCCCCTAGCGGGGTTGGCAATGAGCAGTTCTTC. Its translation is CSAAPSGVGNEQFF.